This TCR beta chain is from a study of blood T cells in healthy people across ages. The authors ran a second PCR of 7 to 11 cycles using a sample-barcoded 5' primer and a J-beta primer mix. TCRdb analysed the 5' RACE reads with MiXCR anew, one entry per CDR3 protein. The table shows approximately 2,000,000 distinct CDR3 sequences, with about two fifths occurring only once. This clonotype was counted a few times. Germline-derived CDR1 and CDR2 are MDHEN and SYDVKM. J gave up 3 bases and V 7 bases, and 10 bases lay outside the gene matches. The CDR3 loop spans 15 amino acids. Researchers collected roughly 10 milliliters of peripheral blood from every single donor.

V and J are TRBV28 and TRBJ2-3; 7 bases agree with TRBD2. The sample was blood. This clonotype originated in a human donor in good health. The CDR3 loop is CASTSQGGWTDTQYF. CDR3 coding DNA: TGTGCCAGCACTTCGCAGGGAGGGTGGACAGATACGCAGTATTTT.